The TCR beta chain described here comes from a study of blood T cell repertoires in COVID-19. The CDR3 runs to 13 residues. Germline V gives CDR1 LGHDT, CDR2 YNNKEL (reference sequence). The V gene lost 7 bases and the J gene lost 7 bases, with 11 bases spanning the gap. The data were produced by immunoSEQ multiplex PCR, yet TCRdb's version contains in-frame clones alone and is incomplete. The repertoire holds nearly 250,000 clones, with 86% as singletons. The TCR sequence derives from a woman between 45 and 65 years old who had recovered from COVID-19. The chain is built from TRBV3-1 (or the pseudogene TRBV3-2) and TRBJ1-6; D uncertain. Material: PBMCs or T cells enriched from blood (not recorded which). In DNA, the CDR3 is TGTGCCAGCACCCGGGGAGCCAATTCACCCCTCCACTTT. Its translation is CASTRGANSPLHF.